This record looks at one T cell receptor beta chain sequence and its context. The record originates from a study of blood T cell repertoires in COVID-19. About the study: The study drew acute and convalescent COVID-19 samples from the United States, Italy and Spain. Sources were T cells, B-cell-depleted T cells, or PBMCs; the material itself was cDNA or gDNA.

Authors' analysis steps: Using reference gene primer amplification, nucleated cell counts were estimated. The repertoire was sequenced with immunoSEQ multiplex PCR; TCRdb's copy has only in-frame clones and lacks some. D and trimming come from the DNA, and the V and J calls and clone size come from that table. The repertoire holds approximately 97,000 clones, with roughly 86% as singletons. V lost 0 bases to trimming and J lost 1 base; unmatched junction nucleotides: 2. The length of the CDR3 is 16 residues. Per the germline V gene, CDR1 is SGHAT and CDR2 is FQDESV (reference sequence). The rearrangement joins TRBV11-1 to TRBJ2-5; 10 bases match TRBD2. The specimen sequenced was peripheral blood. This TCR derives from a man aged 45-60 years with active or convalescent COVID-19. The CDR3: CASSLASGGAQETQYF. For the CDR3, the DNA is TGTGCCAGCAGCTTAGCCAGCGGGGGGGCCCAAGAGACCCAGTACTTC.